This T cell receptor beta chain was sequenced in a study of T cell responses to AZD1222 COVID-19 vaccine. Profiling relied on immunoSEQ multiplex PCR, and the TCRdb table lists in-frame clones only, not all of them. The sample yields roughly 92,000 clones, roughly 89% seen once. As to this clone: Its antigen is as yet unknown.

The V gene lost 6 bases and the J gene lost 5 bases, with 16 bases spanning the gap. CDR1 and CDR2 from the germline V gene are MNHEY and SVGAGI. The CDR3 has 14 amino acids. Study-wide findings and caveats: Spike-specific TCR breadth and depth were elevated following two AZD1222 doses. The sample set comprised mostly white British donors with more females, and clonal diversity was possibly underestimated.

The analysis combined second doses at about 4 or about 12 weeks. The source of this sequence is an adult who received the AZD1222 COVID-19 vaccine. V is TRBV6-5 and J is TRBJ1-1; weak D call: TRBD1 (5 bases). Sequencing used peripheral blood, obtained 28 days after the second AZD1222 dose. The CDR3 DNA follows: TGTGCCAGCAGAACCCAGGGTAGGGTGACTGAAGCTTTCTTT. This codes for CASRTQGRVTEAFF.